This note documents a single T cell receptor beta chain sequence. Its antigen remains unknown. The record originates from a study of T cell responses to AZD1222 COVID-19 vaccine. Overall study results and limits: The study identified only 6 or 7 AZD1222 recipients as seropositive at baseline.

This table comes from immunoSEQ multiplex PCR, and its TCRdb copy is limited to in-frame clones, with some not included. Here the sample spans approximately 140,000 clones, over 85% being singletons. The receptor was derived from an adult in good health. The input for sequencing was peripheral blood, taken on day 0 of MenACWY control vaccination.

The CDR3 sequence: CASSPRVSYNEQFF. CDR3 in DNA: TGTGCCAGCAGCCCCAGAGTATCCTACAATGAGCAGTTCTTC. The genes are TRBV7-6 and TRBJ2-1, with D unresolved. The germline V gene encodes CDR1 SGHVS and CDR2 FNYEAQ. The length of the CDR3 is 14 residues. V lost 5 bases to trimming and J lost 1 base, with 9 bases between them.